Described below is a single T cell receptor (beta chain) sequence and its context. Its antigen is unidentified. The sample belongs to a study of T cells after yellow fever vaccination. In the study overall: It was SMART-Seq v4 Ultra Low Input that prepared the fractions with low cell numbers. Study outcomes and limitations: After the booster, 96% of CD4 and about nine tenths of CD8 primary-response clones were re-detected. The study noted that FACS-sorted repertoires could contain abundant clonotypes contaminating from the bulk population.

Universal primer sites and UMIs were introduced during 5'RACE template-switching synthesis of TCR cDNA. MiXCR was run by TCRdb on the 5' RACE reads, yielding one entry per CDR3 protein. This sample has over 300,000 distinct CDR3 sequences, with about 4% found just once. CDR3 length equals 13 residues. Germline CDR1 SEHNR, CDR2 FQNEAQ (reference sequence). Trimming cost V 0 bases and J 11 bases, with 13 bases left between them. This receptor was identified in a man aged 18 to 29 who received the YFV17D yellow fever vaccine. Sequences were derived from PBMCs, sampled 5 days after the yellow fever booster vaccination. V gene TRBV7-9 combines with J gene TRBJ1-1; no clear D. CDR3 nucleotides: TGTGCCAGCAGCTTAGCGTTGAACAGCGGGGCTTTCTTT. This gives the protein CASSLALNSGAFF. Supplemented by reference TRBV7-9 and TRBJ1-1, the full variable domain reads DTGVSQNPRHKITKRGQNVTFRCDPISEHNRLYWYRQTLGQGPEFLTYFQNEAQLEKSRLLSDRFSAERPKGSFSTLEIQRTEQGDSAMYLCASSLALNSGAFFGQGTRLTVV.